The next 6 T cell receptor beta chains were all read from a single sample in a study of human T cells and chemical hapten exposure. As for time point: pre-sensitization, week 0. Described treatment: therapeutic diphenylcyclopropenone sensitization with weekly scalp DPC. MiXCR, applied by TCRdb to the RACE reads, yields one record per CDR3 protein. The table lists about 380,000 distinct CDR3 sequences, approximately 5.1% of them singletons, with 2% to 3% in the top ten. Sequenced material: whole blood, taken in connection with sensitization to the hapten diphenylcyclopropenone (DPC). Source of these receptors: a woman in her forties or fifties with alopecia areata. Some clones in this sample may be carry-over from other donors' samples.

The gene calls are TRBV12-3 or TRBV12-4 and TRBJ2-5; D call uncertain. This CDR3 has 14 amino acids. V gave up 5 bases and J gave up 2 bases, with 12 bases separating them. CDR3 nucleotide sequence: TGTGCCAGCAGTCCCATGGGCCAACAAGAGACCCAGTACTTC. Translation gives CASSPMGQQETQYF.

The CDR3 DNA sequence: TGTGCCAGCAGCTCACCAGAGACACAGCTTAATGAAAAACTGTTTTTT. Residues: CASSSPETQLNEKLFF. This chain connects TRBV7-9 to TRBJ1-4, with no clear D. Trimming pared 4 bases from V and 4 bases from J, leaving 16 bases between. Germline assignment: CDR1 SEHNR and CDR2 FQNEAQ (reference sequence). This CDR3 comprises 16 residues.

This chain joins TRBV27 and TRBJ1-3, with 8 bases matching TRBD1. The CDR3 length is 14 residues. Germline V CDR1 and CDR2: MNHEY, SMNVEV (reference sequence). With V trimmed by 3 bases and J by 4 bases, 2 bases remained unmatched. The CDR3 here is CASSFTGGGNTIYF. As DNA, the CDR3 is TGTGCCAGCAGTTTTACAGGGGGAGGAAACACCATATATTTT.

This clonotype was seen many times. The chain links TRBV3-1 to TRBJ1-2; D call uncertain. The V gene's germline CDR1 is LGHDT and CDR2 YNNKEL (reference sequence). V shed 0 bases and J shed 2 bases, with 10 bases lying between them. The CDR3 is 15 amino acids. CDR3 sequence: CASSQDSDGNYGYTF. CDR3 bases: TGTGCCAGCAGCCAAGACAGCGACGGGAACTATGGCTACACCTTC.

In its sample, this clonotype was seen a few times. The V and J genes are TRBV27 and TRBJ1-6; a weak D match, TRBD1 (6 bases). The CDR3 runs 13 residues. The germline V gene has CDR1 MNHEY and CDR2 SMNVEV (reference sequence). Trimming took off 8 bases at V and 8 bases at J, with 13 bases between the two ends. The CDR3 nucleotides are TGTGCCAGCCGTGCAGGGGTGGATTCACCCCTCCACTTT. It codes for CASRAGVDSPLHF.

This clonotype turned up a few times. The chain joins TRBV12-3 or TRBV12-4 to TRBJ1-2; D possibly corresponds to TRBD1 (5 bases). The V end lost 7 bases, the J end lost 7 bases, and 13 bases lay between the germline ends. CDR3 length equals 12 residues. The DNA for the CDR3 is TGTGCCAGCACCATTGGCGGGGGTGGCTACACCTTC. Its translation: CASTIGGGGYTF.